This entry lists 28 T cell receptor beta chains sequenced from one sample in a study of post-analysis software for immune sequencing data. General study results and limits: Patients had higher frequencies than controls of five TRBV segments, including TRBV5-6, TRBV5-1 and TRBV20-1.

Incorporated into the TCR beta cDNA libraries were unique molecular identifiers, which served to reduce PCR and sequencing biases. TCRdb processed the PCR reads anew with MiXCR; each CDR3 protein has one entry. The sample yields 600,000 to 700,000 distinct CDR3 sequences, roughly three fifths seen once. Antigens of these TCRs are unknown. Sequenced input: blood. The source of these receptors is a girl aged 2 to 9 with multiple sclerosis.

The chain has TRBV5-1 and TRBJ1-5, with D perhaps matching TRBD1 (5 bases). V lost 0 bases and J lost 4, with 11 bases in between. This CDR3 spans 15 amino acids. CDR1 is SGHRS and CDR2 is YFSETQ in the germline V gene. The CDR3 is CASSLAGTLNQPQHF. CDR3 nucleotides: TGCGCCAGCAGCTTGGCCGGGACGTTGAATCAGCCCCAGCATTTT.

The V and J genes are TRBV7-8 and TRBJ2-5; the match to TRBD2 covers 11 bases. The germline V gene has CDR1 SGHVS and CDR2 FQNEAQ. Trimming at V came to 5 bases and at J to 5 bases, leaving 10 bases not matched to a gene. The CDR3 has 16 residues. The CDR3 sequence is CASSPLTSGVWETQYF. For the CDR3, the DNA is TGTGCCAGCAGCCCCTTGACTAGCGGGGTATGGGAGACCCAGTACTTC.

This clonotype was found a few times. The chain is built from TRBV25-1 and TRBJ2-5; either TRBD1 or TRBD2 may fit D (6 bases each). Trimming removed 4 bases at V and 2 bases at J, with 11 bases between. Germline assignment: CDR1 MGHDK and CDR2 SYGVNS. The CDR3 is 14 amino acids. DNA for the CDR3: TGTGCCAGCAGTGGAGGGGGAGGACAAGAGACCCAGTACTTC. It is translated as CASSGGGGQETQYF.

This chain joins TRBV12-3 or TRBV12-4 and TRBJ1-2; 10 positions agree with TRBD1. V was pared by 10 bases and J by 8 bases, with 10 bases of the junction left unmatched. This CDR3 has 13 residues. The CDR3 sequence is CATKTGGFVGYTF. CDR3 sequence (DNA): TGTGCCACCAAGACAGGGGGCTTTGTCGGCTACACCTTC.

The J gene is TRBJ2-7, the V gene TRBV4-1, with 12 bases aligning to TRBD2. After removal of 0 bases from V and 3 bases from J, the junction contained 12 bases not matched to a gene. This CDR3 spans 19 amino acids. In germline, CDR1 is MGHRA, CDR2 YSYEKL. For the CDR3, the DNA is TGCGCCAGCAGCCAAGAGGCTAGCGGGAGGGAGAATATCCACTACGAGCAGTACTTC. The encoded protein is CASSQEASGRENIHYEQYF.

The chain has TRBV5-1 and TRBJ2-7; D remains ambiguous. With 0 bases removed from V and 2 bases from J, the gap between germline ends came to 9 bases. This CDR3 has 14 amino acids. Germline V gene data show CDR1 as SGHRS and CDR2 as YFSETQ. The CDR3 bases are TGCGCCAGCAGCTTGGAAAACAGAGCCTACGAGCAGTACTTC. Protein: CASSLENRAYEQYF.

The CDR3, as DNA: TGTGCCACCAGCAGAGATCACGAGACGTACGAGCAGTACTTC. Its translation: CATSRDHETYEQYF. This chain uses TRBV15 with TRBJ2-5; D not resolved. The tail of the sequence fits TRBJ2-7 better, so the J call may be wrong. Germline V gives CDR1 LNHNV, CDR2 YYDKDF (reference sequence). CDR3 length: 14 amino acids.

The chain links TRBV7-9 to TRBJ2-3; the match to TRBD2 covers 12 bases. V lost 4 bases, J lost 2 bases, and 4 bases stayed unmatched. The CDR3 totals 16 residues. Germline values: CDR1 SEHNR, CDR2 FQNEAQ (reference sequence). The CDR3 region is CASSWTSGTYTDTQYF. The CDR3 DNA reads TGTGCCAGCAGCTGGACTAGCGGGACGTACACAGATACGCAGTATTTT.

The rearrangement joins TRBV15 to TRBJ1-4, with 7 bases lining up with TRBD1. The CDR3 contains 17 residues. With 4 bases clipped from V and 4 bases from J, the junction kept 12 bases outside the gene matches. Germline loops: CDR1 LNHNV, CDR2 YYDKDF (reference sequence). The chain's CDR3 is CATSKGDSLAGNEKLFF. In nucleotides, the CDR3 is TGTGCCACCAGCAAGGGGGACAGCCTCGCGGGTAATGAAAAACTGTTTTTT.

Only a few counts were recorded for this clonotype. The rearrangement joins TRBV29-1 to TRBJ2-1; 9 bases are a match to TRBD1. Trimming removed 0 bases from V and 9 bases from J; junction bases left unmatched: 12. The CDR3 extends over 16 amino acids. Germline values: CDR1 SQVTM, CDR2 ANQGSEA. In nucleotides, the CDR3 is TGCAGCGTTGAAGATCCAGGACAGGGGCAAGGGGGTGAGCAGTTCTTC. As protein: CSVEDPGQGQGGEQFF.

This chain uses TRBV15 with TRBJ2-7; 8 bases are shared with TRBD2. CDR1 is LNHNV and CDR2 is YYDKDF in the germline V gene (reference sequence). V was clipped by 5 bases and J by 1 base; unmatched bases: 7. The CDR3 sequence is 15 residues long. The CDR3: CATSPRVAGSYEQYF. In DNA form, the CDR3 reads TGTGCCACCAGCCCCCGGGTAGCGGGGTCCTACGAGCAGTACTTC.

The chain joins TRBV13 to TRBJ2-1; 7 bases map to TRBD1. Unmatched junction bases numbered 13, after V lost 3 bases and J lost 8 bases. Germline assignment: CDR1 PRHDT and CDR2 FYEKMQ (reference sequence). This CDR3 is built from 16 residues. CDR3 sequence (DNA): TGTGCCAGCAGCTTTAGGGGGCCGCCGGGGTCCTATGAGCAGTTCTTC. This gives the protein CASSFRGPPGSYEQFF. The full variable domain, its missing parts supplied by reference TRBV13 and TRBJ2-1, is AAGVIQSPRHLIKEKRETATLKCYPIPRHDTVYWYQQGPGQDPQFLISFYEKMQSDKGSIPDRFSAQQFSDYHSELNMSSLELGDSALYFCASSFRGPPGSYEQFFGPGTRLTVL.

The chain couples TRBV6-2 or TRBV6-3 to TRBJ2-2; D is uncertain. Germline-derived CDR1 and CDR2 are MNHEY and SVGEGT. The CDR3 runs 20 residues. Trimming shortened V by 2 bases and J by 3 bases, and 25 bases separated the two germline ends. CDR3 region: CASSYDPRAIRVLDTGELFF. The CDR3 DNA reads as TGTGCCAGCAGTTACGACCCTCGGGCAATTAGGGTGCTCGACACCGGGGAGCTGTTTTTT.

Only a few counts were recorded for this clonotype. This sequence joins TRBV15 and TRBJ2-3; the D is unclear. Germline V gives CDR1 LNHNV, CDR2 YYDKDF (reference sequence). The CDR3 contains 15 residues. V was shortened by 2 bases and J by 6 bases, with 15 bases between the two germline ends. The CDR3 loop is CATSRRRTPLDTQYF. Here the CDR3 DNA reads TGTGCCACCAGCAGAAGACGGACGCCCCTCGATACGCAGTATTTT.

The chain joins TRBV20-1 to TRBJ2-5; 7 bases are a match to TRBD1. The ends lost 6 bases at V and 5 bases at J; junction bases unmatched: 9. The CDR3 length is 13 residues. CDR1 DFQATT and CDR2 SNEGSKA come from the germline V gene (reference sequence). The chain's CDR3 is CSASTGSRETQYF. The CDR3 DNA follows: TGCAGTGCGTCGACAGGGTCTAGGGAGACCCAGTACTTC.

This chain links TRBV24-1 with TRBJ2-3, with 7 positions matching TRBD1. Unmatched junction bases numbered 5, after V lost 9 bases and J lost 3 bases. Germline CDR1 is KGHDR and CDR2 is SFDVKD. CDR3 size: 13 residues. DNA of the CDR3: TGTGCCACCGGCCCGACAGGGACAGATACGCAGTATTTT. Protein sequence: CATGPTGTDTQYF.

The genes are TRBV29-1 and TRBJ2-6; TRBD1 aligns across 7 bases. With 6 bases clipped from V and 2 bases from J, the junction kept 10 bases outside the gene matches. The CDR3 is 16 residues long. From germline, CDR1 is SQVTM and CDR2 ANQGSEA. The DNA for the CDR3 is TGCAGCGTCAAGACAGGGAAGGTGCCTGGGGCCAACGTCCTGACTTTC. It is translated as CSVKTGKVPGANVLTF.

The chain uses TRBV6-2 or TRBV6-3 and TRBJ2-3, with TRBD2 matching over 11 bases. V was clipped by 0 bases and J by 1 base; unmatched bases: 3. The CDR3 runs to 17 residues. The germline V gene has CDR1 MNHEY and CDR2 SVGEGT. This CDR3 reads CASSYSGLADRTDTQYF. CDR3 nucleotides: TGTGCCAGCAGTTACTCGGGACTAGCGGATCGCACAGATACGCAGTATTTT.

CDR3 loop: CSVEDAETSTEAFF. Here the CDR3 DNA reads TGCAGCGTTGAAGATGCAGAGACGAGCACTGAAGCTTTCTTT. This chain uses TRBV29-1 with TRBJ1-1; no clear D. Germline CDR1 is SQVTM and CDR2 is ANQGSEA. This CDR3 is 14 amino acids long. V was clipped by 0 bases and J by 4 bases, with 12 bases between them.

The J gene is TRBJ1-2, the V gene TRBV6-5; 11 bases are shared with TRBD1. The V gene end was trimmed by 1 base and the J gene end by 5 bases; junction bases not matched to a gene: 6. CDR1 and CDR2 (germline): MNHEY, SVGAGI. The CDR3 has 16 residues. The CDR3 spells CASSYWTGGRSYGYTF. The CDR3 coding sequence is TGTGCCAGCAGTTACTGGACAGGGGGCAGGTCGTATGGCTACACCTTC.

Written as DNA, the CDR3 is TGCAGCGTTCAAGGGCGAAAGACTGAAGCTTTCTTT. It encodes CSVQGRKTEAFF. The chain links TRBV29-1 to TRBJ1-1; D unresolved. This CDR3 region has 12 residues. In germline, CDR1 is SQVTM, CDR2 ANQGSEA. Trimming shortened V by 5 bases and J by 5 bases, and 12 bases separated the two germline ends.

The chain joins TRBV7-6 to TRBJ2-5, with 9 bases matching TRBD2. Germline V gives CDR1 SGHVS, CDR2 FNYEAQ. Losses at the gene ends were 4 bases for V and 5 bases for J; bases not matched to a gene: 11. The CDR3 has 16 amino acids. CDR3 protein: CASSSRGTSWAETQYF. As DNA, the CDR3 is TGTGCCAGCAGCTCCCGGGGGACTAGCTGGGCGGAGACCCAGTACTTC.

The chain couples TRBV7-9 to TRBJ2-5, with TRBD2 identical over 8 bases. The J segment lost 2 bases and the V segment lost 1 base, leaving 6 bases of the junction unmatched. Germline CDR1 is SEHNR and CDR2 is FQNEAQ (reference sequence). This CDR3 comprises 16 residues. The CDR3 sequence: CASSLGASGPQETQYF. In nucleotides, the CDR3 is TGTGCCAGCAGCTTAGGGGCTAGCGGGCCTCAAGAGACCCAGTACTTC.

This clonotype has a handful of counts. The chain couples TRBV7-8 to TRBJ2-1, with D uncertain. V lost 0 bases and J 4 bases, leaving 10 bases between the germline ends. The V gene's germline CDR1 is SGHVS and CDR2 FQNEAQ. The CDR3 has 15 amino acids. The CDR3 nucleotides are TGTGCCAGCAGCTTAGCGGTCGCGGATTACAATGAGCAGTTCTTC. Translating it yields CASSLAVADYNEQFF.

This clonotype was seen a single time. V gene TRBV10-2 combines with J gene TRBJ1-6; D is unclear. Germline CDR1 and CDR2: WSHSY and SAAADI. Deletions cut 6 bases from V and 4 bases from J, with 13 bases between. The CDR3 is 15 residues long. DNA for the CDR3: TGCGCCAGCAGCGACGGAACAATTTATAATTCACCCCTCCACTTT. Translated: CASSDGTIYNSPLHF.

This chain joins TRBV7-9 and TRBJ2-6, with D tentatively TRBD2 (6 bases). Germline V gives CDR1 SEHNR, CDR2 FQNEAQ (reference sequence). This CDR3 contains 14 residues. V lost 8 bases to trimming and J lost 3 bases, with 11 bases between them. DNA of the CDR3: TGTGCCAGCCCCGGGGGAAGTGGGGCCAACGTCCTGACTTTC. Encoded protein: CASPGGSGANVLTF.

This clonotype was found a few times. The J gene is TRBJ1-1, the V gene TRBV6-6; weak D call: TRBD1 (6 bases). V dropped 5 bases and J dropped 2 bases, with 12 bases sitting between them. Germline CDR1 and CDR2: MNHNY and SVGAGI (reference sequence). CDR3 size: 14 residues. In DNA form, the CDR3 reads TGTGCCAGCAGTGGGCAACAGGGAAACACTGAAGCTTTCTTT. It translates to CASSGQQGNTEAFF.

There are a few counts of this clonotype. The chain combines TRBV5-1 with TRBJ2-5, with TRBD1 matching over 12 bases. The end of the DNA is better explained by TRBJ2-7, so the J call may be wrong. Germline V lookup: CDR1 SGHRS, CDR2 YFSETQ. This CDR3 has 15 amino acids. For the CDR3, the DNA is TGCGCCAGCAGCTCCACCGGGACAGGGGGCGACGAGCAGTACTTC. It encodes CASSSTGTGGDEQYF.